Each of the 28 T cell receptor beta chains below was sequenced from the same sample in a study of T cell responses to AZD1222 COVID-19 vaccine. The data were produced by immunoSEQ multiplex PCR, yet TCRdb's version contains in-frame clones alone and is incomplete. This table has approximately 84,000 clones, 80% to 90% appearing once. The sequencing used peripheral blood, collected 28 days after the second AZD1222 dose. These receptor sequences come from an adult who received the AZD1222 COVID-19 vaccine.

The rearrangement links TRBV13 to TRBJ2-3, with 7 bases fitting TRBD2. Germline CDR1 PRHDT, CDR2 FYEKMQ (reference sequence). With 2 bases clipped from V and 2 bases from J, the junction kept 4 bases outside the gene matches. The CDR3 has 15 amino acids. For the CDR3, the DNA is TGTGCCAGCAGCTTAACTAGCGTGGTCACAGATACGCAGTATTTT. The encoded protein is CASSLTSVVTDTQYF.

This rearrangement joins TRBV5-1 to TRBJ1-4; D gene unclear. Germline lookup yields CDR1 SGHRS and CDR2 YFSETQ. This CDR3 has 13 residues. V lost 3 bases, J lost 5 bases, and 8 bases lay in between. The CDR3 nucleotides are TGCGCCAGCAGCTCTTCCAGGAATGAAAAACTGTTTTTT. Translating gives CASSSSRNEKLFF.

The rearrangement links TRBV2 to TRBJ1-1; a possible D gene is TRBD1 (5 bases). The V end lost 3 bases, the J end lost 4 bases, and 9 bases lay between the germline ends. Germline lookup yields CDR1 SNHLY and CDR2 FYNNEI. The CDR3 spans 13 residues. In DNA, the CDR3 is TGTGCCAGCAGTGACTGGGGGAGCACTGAAGCTTTCTTT. Translation: CASSDWGSTEAFF.

The J gene is TRBJ1-2, the V gene TRBV9; possibly TRBD1 for D (6 bases). This CDR3 comprises 15 residues. Trimming removed 0 bases at V and 4 bases at J, with 13 bases between. Germline CDR1 is SGDLS and CDR2 is YYNGEE. CDR3 residues: CASSVEFRGLYGYTF. As DNA, the CDR3 is TGTGCCAGCAGCGTAGAATTCCGGGGGCTCTATGGCTACACCTTC.

This chain joins TRBV7-3 and TRBJ2-1; 10 bases are shared with TRBD1. The CDR3 loop spans 15 amino acids. The V gene end was trimmed by 4 bases and the J gene end by 7 bases; junction bases not matched to a gene: 7. The germline gives CDR1 SGHTA, CDR2 FQGTGA. CDR3 loop: CASSSGQGVWNEQFF. The CDR3 bases are TGTGCCAGCAGCTCAGGACAGGGGGTTTGGAATGAGCAGTTCTTC.

This clone came up a few times. The chain is built from TRBV2 and TRBJ1-1; 8 positions agree with TRBD1. The CDR3 consists of 12 residues. Unmatched junction bases numbered 2, after V lost 7 bases and J lost 4 bases. Germline assignment: CDR1 SNHLY and CDR2 FYNNEI. Here the CDR3 reads CASKTGGTEAFF. The CDR3 DNA reads as TGTGCCAGCAAAACAGGGGGCACTGAAGCTTTCTTT.

This chain links TRBV2 with TRBJ1-5; 8 bases map to TRBD1. V was pared by 5 bases and J by 5 bases, with 5 bases of the junction left unmatched. Germline assignment: CDR1 SNHLY and CDR2 FYNNEI. The CDR3 has 14 amino acids. The CDR3 DNA sequence: TGTGCCAGCAGTTCCCAGGGGGCTGATCAGCCCCAGCATTTT. It encodes CASSSQGADQPQHF. The full variable domain, in which reference TRBV2 and TRBJ1-5 provide the parts outside the CDR3, is EPEVTQTPSHQVTQMGQEVILRCVPISNHLYFYWYRQILGQKVEFLVSFYNNEISEKSEIFDDQFSVERPDGSNFTLKIRSTKLEDSAMYFCASSSQGADQPQHFGDGTRLSIL.

This rearrangement joins TRBV5-1 to TRBJ2-7; 11 positions agree with TRBD1. The CDR3 covers 14 residues. J gave up 6 bases and V 7 bases, and 9 bases lay outside the gene matches. CDR1 is SGHRS, CDR2 YFSETQ, per germline. The chain's CDR3 is CASAPSGQGGEQYF. CDR3 nucleotide sequence: TGCGCCAGCGCCCCCTCGGGACAGGGGGGCGAGCAGTACTTC.

CDR3 loop: CASSPYSGTGGYQPQHF. CDR3 DNA: TGTGCCAGCAGCCCCTACTCCGGGACAGGGGGATATCAGCCCCAGCATTTT. The chain links TRBV7-2 to TRBJ1-5; 11 bases align to TRBD1. Trimming at V came to 5 bases and at J to 5 bases, leaving 11 bases not matched to a gene. This CDR3 comprises 17 residues. The V gene's germline CDR1 is SGHTA and CDR2 FQGNSA.

V is TRBV5-1 and J is TRBJ1-5, with D possibly being TRBD1 (5 bases). Germline CDR1 and CDR2: SGHRS and YFSETQ. Trimming pared 3 bases from V and 7 bases from J, leaving 14 bases between. The CDR3 covers 14 residues. For the CDR3, the DNA is TGCGCCAGCAGCTGGGCAGGGAATGGCCAGCCCCAGCATTTT. Protein: CASSWAGNGQPQHF.

The chain is built from TRBV6-2 or TRBV6-3 and TRBJ1-1; 8 nucleotides agree with TRBD1. Germline CDR1 MNHEY, CDR2 SVGEGT. V was pared by 3 bases and J by 8 bases, with 5 bases of the junction left unmatched. The CDR3 extends over 13 amino acids. CDR3 amino acids: CASSYWRDREAFF. The CDR3 DNA follows: TGTGCCAGCAGTTATTGGAGGGACAGGGAAGCTTTCTTT.

V usage is TRBV30 and J usage is TRBJ1-6; D unresolved. V gave up 3 bases and J gave up 8 bases, with 8 bases separating them. This CDR3 comprises 12 residues. The V gene's germline CDR1 is GTSNPN and CDR2 SVGIG (reference sequence). As DNA, the CDR3 is TGTGCCTGGAGCTTCAGCGATTCACCCCTCCACTTT. As protein: CAWSFSDSPLHF.

The rearrangement joins TRBV5-1 to TRBJ2-6, with TRBD1 identical over 8 bases. Per germline, CDR1 SGHRS and CDR2 YFSETQ. The CDR3 runs to 18 residues. Losses at the gene ends were 2 bases for V and 0 bases for J; bases not matched to a gene: 7. CDR3 in amino acids: CASSLEQGAGSGANVLTF. CDR3 sequence (DNA): TGCGCCAGCAGCTTAGAGCAGGGGGCAGGCTCTGGGGCCAACGTCCTGACTTTC. Looking up the rest from reference TRBV5-1 and TRBJ2-6 gives the full variable domain: KAGVTQTPRYLIKTRGQQVTLSCSPISGHRSVSWYQQTPGQGLQFLFEYFSETQRNKGNFPGRFSGRQFSNSRSEMNVSTLELGDSALYLCASSLEQGAGSGANVLTFGAGSRLTVL.

This clone was recorded only once. The chain is built from TRBV9 and TRBJ2-3; tentative D call: TRBD1 (6 bases). Germline V gene data show CDR1 as SGDLS and CDR2 as YYNGEE. The V and J ends lost 3 bases and 8 bases respectively, with 19 bases between them. The CDR3 runs to 15 residues. For the CDR3, the DNA is TGTGCCAGCAGCGCCTGGACAGCTGGGCCGGGTACGCAGTATTTT. Amino acid sequence: CASSAWTAGPGTQYF.

The V call is TRBV5-4, the J call TRBJ2-7, with D possibly matching TRBD1 (6 bases). The V end was cut by 4 bases, the J end by 6 bases, with 20 bases between. In germline, CDR1 is SGHNT, CDR2 YYREEE (reference sequence). The CDR3 consists of 15 residues. The CDR3: CASSPPQGLLSEQYF. CDR3 in DNA: TGTGCCAGCAGCCCGCCCCAGGGGCTTTTGAGCGAGCAGTACTTC.

J is TRBJ2-1 and V is TRBV7-2, with unresolved D. The CDR3 is 13 residues long. V lost 5 bases to trimming and J lost 5 bases, with 10 bases between them. CDR1 is SGHTA and CDR2 is FQGNSA in the germline V gene. This chain's CDR3 is CASSREWNNEQFF. Written as DNA, the CDR3 is TGTGCCAGCAGCCGTGAGTGGAACAATGAGCAGTTCTTC.

The genes are TRBV29-1 and TRBJ2-7; 8 bases map to TRBD1. The CDR3 runs to 14 residues. CDR1 SQVTM and CDR2 ANQGSEA come from the germline V gene. J was trimmed by 0 bases and V by 7 bases; bases with no gene match: 8. The DNA for the CDR3 is TGCAGCGCATCAGGGGGCTCGTCCTCCTACGAGCAGTACTTC. Protein product: CSASGGSSSYEQYF.

The chain combines TRBV19 with TRBJ2-1, with D uncertain. The germline V and J ends were trimmed by 3 bases and 9 bases, with 12 bases remaining between them. The length of the CDR3 is 13 residues. Germline CDR1 and CDR2: LNHDA and SQIVND (reference sequence). The CDR3 sequence is CASSMAQQSEQFF. DNA of the CDR3: TGTGCCAGTAGTATGGCCCAGCAAAGTGAGCAGTTCTTC.

The chain uses TRBV29-1 and TRBJ1-1; maybe TRBD1 (6 bases). Trimming stripped 5 bases from V and 6 bases from J, with 10 bases between. The CDR3 has 11 amino acids. Germline assignment: CDR1 SQVTM and CDR2 ANQGSEA. CDR3 coding DNA: TGCAGCGTTCAAGGGGGGGCTGAAGCTTTCTTT. Amino acid sequence: CSVQGGAEAFF.

The chain uses TRBV7-2 and TRBJ2-7; the D gene is possibly TRBD1 (6 bases). CDR1 SGHTA and CDR2 FQGNSA come from the germline V gene. With 5 bases removed from V and 0 bases from J, the gap between germline ends came to 11 bases. There are 14 residues in the CDR3. The CDR3 coding sequence is TGTGCCAGCAGCCTCCAGGGGCTCTCCTACGAGCAGTACTTC. Protein product: CASSLQGLSYEQYF.

This clone was seen a handful of times. The CDR3 reads CASSLFRAENTEAFF. CDR3 bases: TGTGCCAGCAGCTTATTTCGGGCGGAGAACACTGAAGCTTTCTTT. This chain connects TRBV7-8 to TRBJ1-1; D is undetermined. V lost 2 bases and J lost 1, with 11 bases in between. The germline gives CDR1 SGHVS, CDR2 FQNEAQ. The CDR3 loop spans 15 amino acids.

This chain links TRBV29-1 with TRBJ2-5; 7 bases are a match to TRBD1. From germline, CDR1 is SQVTM and CDR2 ANQGSEA. Trimming removed 6 bases from V and 0 bases from J; junction bases left unmatched: 7. The CDR3 extends over 14 amino acids. The DNA for the CDR3 is TGCAGCGTCCCCGACAGGGAGAACCAAGAGACCCAGTACTTC. Translation: CSVPDRENQETQYF.

The chain recombines TRBV7-2 with TRBJ2-7, with TRBD1 identical over 10 bases. Germline V gene lookup returns CDR1 SGHTA and CDR2 FQGNSA. The CDR3 is 14 residues long. V lost 0 bases to trimming and J lost 4 bases; unmatched junction nucleotides: 0. The CDR3 sequence is CASSLAGQGYEQYF. CDR3 bases: TGTGCCAGCAGCTTAGCGGGACAGGGGTACGAGCAGTACTTC.

This chain joins TRBV4-3 and TRBJ1-2, with D possibly being TRBD1 (5 bases). V lost 4 bases and J 4 bases, leaving 10 bases between the germline ends. This CDR3 has 13 residues. Germline CDR1 and CDR2: LGHNA and YSLEER. The DNA for the CDR3 is TGCGCCAGCAGCCGAACAGGCGCCTATGGCTACACCTTC. The encoded protein is CASSRTGAYGYTF.

The rearrangement links TRBV6-1 to TRBJ2-5; 10 positions agree with TRBD2. This CDR3 has 16 amino acids. The trim removed 3 bases at V and 2 bases at J, leaving 6 bases unmatched. The germline V gene encodes CDR1 MNHNS and CDR2 SASEGT. CDR3 coding DNA: TGTGCCAGCAGTGACGGTAGCGGGGGGACACAAGAGACCCAGTACTTC. This encodes CASSDGSGGTQETQYF.

V gene TRBV18 combines with J gene TRBJ2-1, with D tentatively TRBD1 or TRBD2 (6 bases each). In germline, CDR1 is KGHSH, CDR2 LQKENI. Trimming pared 6 bases from V and 4 bases from J, leaving 25 bases between. CDR3 length: 18 residues. As DNA, the CDR3 is TGTGCCAGCTCCGAGGGTGATCGGAGGGGGACCATATACAATGAGCAGTTCTTC. Protein sequence: CASSEGDRRGTIYNEQFF.

The chain is built from TRBV25-1 and TRBJ1-2; D is unclear. This CDR3 is 14 amino acids long. The V end lost 3 bases, the J end lost 7 bases, and 15 bases lay between the germline ends. The germline CDR1 and CDR2 sequences are MGHDK and SYGVNS. The CDR3 DNA reads TGTGCCAGCAGTGACTCTACGGCCCTATCTGGCTACACCTTC. Its translation is CASSDSTALSGYTF.

This rearrangement joins TRBV14 to TRBJ2-1; D might be TRBD2 (6 bases). Looked up from germline, CDR1 is SGHDN and CDR2 is FVKESK. This CDR3 is built from 16 residues. The ends were cut back, 5 bases at V and 7 bases at J, with 21 bases in the middle. The CDR3 DNA follows: TGTGCCAGCAGCGAGGCAGGACTACGACGGGAAAATGAGCAGTTCTTC. It translates to CASSEAGLRRENEQFF.